This is a list of T cell receptor beta chains from one sample in a study of blood T cell repertoires in COVID-19. TCRdb keeps only in-frame clones here, not all; method: immunoSEQ multiplex PCR. The sample yields approximately 400,000 clones, 83% seen once. Sequenced: PBMCs or T cells enriched from blood (not recorded which). These receptors were taken from a woman aged 45-65 years who had recovered from COVID-19. The CDR3 runs from the conserved cysteine through the conserved F or W. Fields, in order: J gene, V gene, CDR3 protein.

J gene: TRBJ1-1; V gene: TRBV19; CDR3 protein: CASSARTGNEAFF
J gene: TRBJ1-6; V gene: TRBV28; CDR3 protein: CASKTGLYNSPLHF
J gene: TRBJ2-5; V gene: TRBV30; CDR3 protein: CAWSAQETQYF
J gene: TRBJ2-7; V gene: TRBV3-1/TRBV3-2; CDR3 protein: CARRTSGSPPGEQYF
J gene: TRBJ1-1; V gene: TRBV2; CDR3 protein: CASSEGLARGQAFF
J gene: TRBJ1-4; V gene: TRBV5-1; CDR3 protein: CASSSNNEKLFF
J gene: TRBJ1-1; V gene: TRBV6-1; CDR3 protein: CASSGGRSSDPLWNTEAFF
J gene: TRBJ1-2; V gene: TRBV7-9; CDR3 protein: CASSQPGQALVGYTF
J gene: TRBJ1-1; V gene: TRBV5-1; CDR3 protein: CASSMWTGSGTEAFF
J gene: TRBJ1-1; V gene: TRBV4-1; CDR3 protein: CASSQIPGQSFTEAFF
J gene: TRBJ1-2; V gene: TRBV18; CDR3 protein: CASSPNQRGSGGGYTF
J gene: TRBJ1-1; V gene: TRBV19; CDR3 protein: CASSTPVSEAFF
J gene: TRBJ2-3; V gene: TRBV6-2/TRBV6-3; CDR3 protein: CASSYSLASGGYLTDTQYF
J gene: TRBJ2-3; V gene: TRBV11-3; CDR3 protein: CASSPGGPGTQYF
J gene: TRBJ1-2; V gene: TRBV5-1; CDR3 protein: CASSLATPGGAGYTF
J gene: TRBJ1-3; V gene: TRBV3-1/TRBV3-2; CDR3 protein: CASSQRLRRDGNTIYF
J gene: TRBJ1-2; V gene: TRBV7-9; CDR3 protein: CASSHQGLVGYTF
J gene: TRBJ2-3; V gene: TRBV2; CDR3 protein: CASSAAGSGTDTQYF
J gene: TRBJ1-5; V gene: TRBV12-1; CDR3 protein: CASSFGLRGRVNQPQHF
J gene: TRBJ2-7; V gene: TRBV6-5; CDR3 protein: CASSTGTGTYEQYF
J gene: TRBJ1-2; V gene: TRBV5-3; CDR3 protein: CARSLESRDSASRRNGYTF
J gene: TRBJ1-2; V gene: TRBV19; CDR3 protein: CASSVLAGKGGYTF
J gene: TRBJ2-2; V gene: TRBV4-3; CDR3 protein: CASSQDLTAPGELFF
J gene: TRBJ2-2; V gene: TRBV3-1/TRBV3-2; CDR3 protein: CASSQLLREHTGELFF
J gene: TRBJ1-1; V gene: TRBV4-1; CDR3 protein: CASSQDRGERANTEAFF
J gene: TRBJ1-6; V gene: TRBV2; CDR3 protein: CASRARDRAAGPLHF
J gene: TRBJ1-1; V gene: TRBV11-2; CDR3 protein: CASSLDRTGGSTEAFF
J gene: TRBJ2-5; V gene: TRBV29-1; CDR3 protein: CSVDNLAGGLVETQYF
J gene: TRBJ1-4; V gene: TRBV2; CDR3 protein: CASRGTANEKLFF
J gene: TRBJ1-3; V gene: TRBV7-2; CDR3 protein: CASSLSVLSGNTIYF
J gene: TRBJ2-2; V gene: TRBV3-1/TRBV3-2; CDR3 protein: CASSQGVSTGELFF
J gene: TRBJ2-3; V gene: TRBV19; CDR3 protein: CASGGGQGKSDTQYF
J gene: TRBJ1-1; V gene: TRBV10-3; CDR3 protein: CAISSETGGSTEAFF
J gene: TRBJ2-1; V gene: TRBV27; CDR3 protein: CASSLQAGIHEQFF
J gene: TRBJ1-5; V gene: TRBV2; CDR3 protein: CASSPFEGTAGQPQHF
J gene: TRBJ2-7; V gene: TRBV7-2; CDR3 protein: CASRRLAGESYEQYF
J gene: TRBJ1-2; V gene: TRBV7-2; CDR3 protein: CASSRDRGYLYGYTF
J gene: TRBJ2-5; V gene: TRBV9; CDR3 protein: CASSPRQGASIETQYF
J gene: TRBJ2-2; V gene: TRBV5-1; CDR3 protein: CASGTGANTGELFF
J gene: TRBJ2-7; V gene: TRBV5-4; CDR3 protein: CASSSQRDLGYEQYF
J gene: TRBJ1-2; V gene: TRBV3-1/TRBV3-2; CDR3 protein: CASSQDFGLNYGYTF
J gene: TRBJ1-1; V gene: TRBV27; CDR3 protein: CASSRARDSRKTEAFF
J gene: TRBJ2-7; V gene: TRBV4-3; CDR3 protein: CASSQDFSVGGHQYF
J gene: TRBJ2-3; V gene: TRBV19; CDR3 protein: CASSIPRTSGVDTQYF
J gene: TRBJ1-5; V gene: TRBV7-2; CDR3 protein: CASSLGGSGNQPQHF
J gene: TRBJ1-3; V gene: TRBV19; CDR3 protein: CASSRDRFGNTIYF
J gene: TRBJ1-6; V gene: TRBV6-1; CDR3 protein: CASDFGSENSPLHF
J gene: TRBJ1-5; V gene: TRBV11-2; CDR3 protein: CASSLVGTPYSNQPQHF
J gene: TRBJ1-2; V gene: TRBV5-4; CDR3 protein: CASSLTDYGYTF
J gene: TRBJ1-1; V gene: TRBV6-5; CDR3 protein: CASSSDSLNTEAFF
J gene: TRBJ1-2; V gene: TRBV7-2; CDR3 protein: CASSRTMYGYTF
J gene: TRBJ2-3; V gene: TRBV11-2; CDR3 protein: CASSADRGYTDTQYF
J gene: TRBJ1-3; V gene: TRBV5-1; CDR3 protein: CASSQGTGGFGNTIYF
J gene: TRBJ2-1; V gene: TRBV7-8; CDR3 protein: CASSPGAKMNEQFF
J gene: TRBJ2-3; V gene: TRBV4-2; CDR3 protein: CASSQREGADTQYF